Following are 28 T cell receptor beta chains from one sample sequenced in a study of blood T cell repertoires in COVID-19 (dated by TCRdb to 2019 to 2021). Libraries were constructed by the immunoSEQ multiplex PCR assay. TCRdb mirrors the immuneACCESS table, restricted to in-frame sequences. Some clones are absent from its copies; in checked studies, under half trace to an unresolved V gene, and the reason for the others is unknown. The sample table lists approximately 120,000 clones, 79% of them with a count of one. More than 35% of the sample is taken by the ten largest. Input material: peripheral blood. These receptors all come from a man aged 35-49 years with active or convalescent COVID-19.

The chain carries TRBV6-1 and TRBJ1-5, with D unclear. The CDR3 has 16 residues. Trimming removed 3 bases from V and 0 bases from J, with 12 bases in between. Germline CDR1 is MNHNS and CDR2 is SASEGT. The CDR3 reads CASSEGPPYSNQPQHF. The CDR3 DNA reads TGTGCCAGCAGTGAGGGCCCGCCTTATAGCAATCAGCCCCAGCATTTT.

The rearrangement joins TRBV5-6 to TRBJ1-6; TRBD1 matches 9 bases. Germline loops: CDR1 SGHDT, CDR2 YYEEEE. The CDR3 spans 17 residues. J lost 5 bases, V lost 3 bases, and 9 bases had no gene match. The CDR3, as DNA: TGTGCCAGCAGCTCGCCCCCCGGGACAGGGCATAATTCACCCCTCCACTTT. Protein sequence: CASSSPPGTGHNSPLHF.

The chain has TRBV7-9 and TRBJ2-7, with a tentative D call TRBD1 (5 bases). This CDR3 is 12 amino acids long. The germline CDR1 and CDR2 sequences are SEHNR and FQNEAQ (reference sequence). The germline V and J ends were trimmed by 11 bases and 5 bases, with 16 bases remaining between them. This chain's CDR3 is CAYREDINEQYF. CDR3 DNA: TGTGCCTACCGAGAGGACATCAACGAGCAGTACTTC.

The J gene is TRBJ2-7, the V gene TRBV14, with D uncertain. The germline V gene has CDR1 SGHDN and CDR2 FVKESK. V lost 1 base and J 5 bases, leaving 9 bases between the germline ends. The length of the CDR3 is 13 residues. CDR3 coding DNA: TGTGCCAGCAGCCAAGTAAACAGCCACGAGCAGTACTTC. It specifies CASSQVNSHEQYF.

V usage is TRBV13 and J usage is TRBJ1-1; D not resolved. Trimming cost V 3 bases and J 4 bases, with 6 bases left between them. The CDR3 is 12 amino acids. Germline assignment: CDR1 PRHDT and CDR2 FYEKMQ (reference sequence). As DNA, the CDR3 is TGTGCCAGCAGCTTTTCTTCCACTGAAGCTTTCTTT. It codes for CASSFSSTEAFF.

The chain combines TRBV4-3 with TRBJ1-4; 7 nucleotides match TRBD1. The V gene's germline CDR1 is LGHNA and CDR2 YSLEER. The CDR3 is made up of 16 amino acids. Germline trimming cut 0 bases from V and 7 bases from J; bases unmatched to any gene: 8. Written as DNA, the CDR3 is TGCGCCAGCAGCCAAGAGTGGCACAGGGGTGGTGAAAAACTGTTTTTT. It yields the protein CASSQEWHRGGEKLFF.

In this sample, this clone turned up a few times. The V gene is TRBV19, the J gene TRBJ2-5, with 10 bases fitting TRBD1. The J segment lost 6 bases and the V segment lost 5 bases, leaving 12 bases of the junction unmatched. In germline, CDR1 is LNHDA, CDR2 SQIVND (reference sequence). CDR3 length: 16 amino acids. This CDR3 is CASSLRQGALGKTQYF. DNA for the CDR3: TGTGCCAGTAGTCTACGACAGGGGGCCCTTGGAAAGACCCAGTACTTC. Looking up the rest from reference TRBV19 and TRBJ2-5 gives the full variable domain: DGGITQSPKYLFRKEGQNVTLSCEQNLNHDAMYWYRQDPGQGLRLIYYSQIVNDFQKGDIAEGYSVSREKKESFPLTVTSAQKNPTAFYLCASSLRQGALGKTQYFGPGTRLLVL.

This rearrangement joins TRBV12-5 to TRBJ1-4, with 7 bases matching TRBD1. V was pared by 0 bases and J by 5 bases, with 6 bases of the junction left unmatched. CDR1 is LGHNT and CDR2 is FRNRAP in the germline V gene. The CDR3 is made up of 16 amino acids. The CDR3 nucleotides are TGTGCTAGTGGTTTGGTCACCGGGACAGCAAATGAAAAACTGTTTTTT. Protein: CASGLVTGTANEKLFF.

The chain joins TRBV7-2 to TRBJ1-5; TRBD1 matches 8 bases. The V gene's germline CDR1 is SGHTA and CDR2 FQGNSA. This CDR3 has 15 residues. J gave up 1 base and V 4 bases, and 3 bases lay outside the gene matches. The CDR3 is CASSSQGASNQPQHF. The CDR3, as DNA: TGTGCCAGCAGCTCGCAGGGGGCGAGCAATCAGCCCCAGCATTTT.

The chain is built from TRBV6-1 and TRBJ2-7; maybe TRBD2 (5 bases). V lost 3 bases, J lost 3 bases, and 18 bases lay in between. CDR1 and CDR2 from the germline V gene are MNHNS and SASEGT. The CDR3 runs to 16 residues. CDR3 DNA sequence: TGTGCCAGCAGTGAGGCCCCTTCGGGAAACCTCTACGAGCAGTACTTC. Translating gives CASSEAPSGNLYEQYF.

This clone was detected once. The J gene is TRBJ2-1, the V gene TRBV30, with D possibly TRBD2 on 7 matching bases. V lost 3 bases and J 7 bases, leaving 13 bases between the germline ends. The CDR3 covers 13 residues. Germline lookup yields CDR1 GTSNPN and CDR2 SVGIG (reference sequence). The CDR3 spells CAWRAGAQNEQFF. CDR3 DNA sequence: TGTGCCTGGAGGGCGGGGGCGCAGAATGAGCAGTTCTTC.

The gene calls are TRBV5-1 and TRBJ2-2; D is possibly TRBD2 (6 bases). Germline CDR1 SGHRS, CDR2 YFSETQ. The CDR3 loop spans 15 amino acids. V was clipped by 4 bases and J by 4 bases, with 14 bases between them. The CDR3 loop reads CASSLTLAGTGELFF. Written as DNA, the CDR3 is TGCGCCAGCAGCCTAACACTAGCTGGCACCGGGGAGCTGTTTTTT.

This clone was counted only a few times. The V and J genes are TRBV6-6 and TRBJ1-5; 8 bases fit TRBD1. Per germline, CDR1 MNHNY and CDR2 SVGAGI (reference sequence). The CDR3 has 13 residues. V lost 5 bases and J lost 6; bases outside the gene matches: 3. CDR3 DNA: TGTGCCAGCAGTACAGGGGGGAGTCAGCCCCAGCATTTT. Protein product: CASSTGGSQPQHF.

The V call is TRBV6-2 or TRBV6-3, the J call TRBJ1-1; 7 nucleotides agree with TRBD1. The CDR3 runs 15 residues. Per the germline V gene, CDR1 is MNHEY and CDR2 is SVGEGT. V lost 0 bases to trimming and J lost 3 bases; unmatched junction nucleotides: 4. The CDR3 loop is CASSYSTGFYTEAFF. DNA of the CDR3: TGTGCCAGCAGTTACTCGACAGGGTTCTACACTGAAGCTTTCTTT.

The chain has TRBV28 and TRBJ2-3; weak D call: TRBD2 (6 bases). CDR1 and CDR2 from the germline V gene are MDHEN and SYDVKM. The CDR3 has 15 residues. V was clipped by 7 bases and J by 2 bases, with 16 bases between them. CDR3 amino acids: CASTGVRGYTDTQYF. Written as DNA, the CDR3 is TGTGCCAGCACGGGGGTGCGAGGATACACAGATACGCAGTATTTT.

The chain uses TRBV5-1 and TRBJ1-5, with D possibly matching TRBD1 (5 bases). Germline assignment: CDR1 SGHRS and CDR2 YFSETQ. The CDR3 covers 15 residues. V lost 0 bases, J lost 5 bases, and 12 bases lay in between. CDR3 sequence: CASSLVGHKDQPQHF. CDR3 bases: TGCGCCAGCAGCTTGGTCGGACACAAGGATCAGCCCCAGCATTTT.

This rearrangement joins TRBV5-1 to TRBJ2-5, with TRBD2 matching 7 bases. There are 16 residues in the CDR3. The germline V gene has CDR1 SGHRS and CDR2 YFSETQ. With 0 bases clipped from V and 4 bases from J, the junction kept 9 bases outside the gene matches. CDR3 sequence: CASSLETGGRGETQYF. The CDR3 DNA is TGCGCCAGCAGCTTGGAGACGGGAGGTAGGGGAGAGACCCAGTACTTC.

V gene TRBV6-5 combines with J gene TRBJ1-1; possibly TRBD1 for D (6 bases). Germline values: CDR1 MNHEY, CDR2 SVGAGI. The V and J ends lost 0 bases and 5 bases respectively, with 13 bases between them. The CDR3 has 15 residues. DNA of the CDR3: TGTGCCAGCAGTTACTCGAGTCAGGGGTGGACTGAAGCTTTCTTT. Translated: CASSYSSQGWTEAFF.

This clone has a handful of counts. V gene TRBV11-3 combines with J gene TRBJ1-1; 8 nucleotides align to TRBD1. The CDR3 loop spans 18 amino acids. With V trimmed by 6 bases and J by 1 base, 16 bases remained unmatched. Germline CDR1 reads SGHNT; CDR2 reads YENEEA. The CDR3, as DNA: TGTGCCAGCAGACTCACTTGGGGAGACAGGGGAAAGAACACTGAAGCTTTCTTT. Translating it yields CASRLTWGDRGKNTEAFF.

V usage is TRBV27 and J usage is TRBJ2-7; tentative D call: TRBD2 (5 bases). V was clipped by 5 bases and J by 3 bases, with 11 bases between them. Germline-derived CDR1 and CDR2 are MNHEY and SMNVEV (reference sequence). CDR3 size: 13 residues. CDR3 sequence (DNA): TGTGCCAGCAGTAAGGAGGCAGTCTACGAGCAGTACTTC. Translated: CASSKEAVYEQYF.

J is TRBJ2-1 and V is TRBV30; TRBD2 matches at 11 bases. This CDR3 region has 14 residues. The germline gives CDR1 GTSNPN, CDR2 SVGIG (reference sequence). After removal of 5 bases from V and 9 bases from J, the junction contained 9 bases not matched to a gene. CDR3 amino acids: CAWAGLAGGGEQFF. DNA of the CDR3: TGTGCCTGGGCGGGGCTAGCGGGGGGAGGTGAGCAGTTCTTC.

The chain links TRBV30 to TRBJ1-3, with D uncertain. Trimming stripped 0 bases from V and 7 bases from J, with 10 bases between. The CDR3 consists of 13 residues. Germline values: CDR1 GTSNPN, CDR2 SVGIG (reference sequence). Written as DNA, the CDR3 is TGTGCCTGGAGTGTCACTGTCGTGAACACCATATATTTT. The encoded protein is CAWSVTVVNTIYF.

The gene calls are TRBV5-1 and TRBJ1-1; D is perhaps TRBD1 (6 bases). V gave up 4 bases and J gave up 1 base, with 23 bases separating them. The CDR3 covers 18 residues. The germline V gene has CDR1 SGHRS and CDR2 YFSETQ. The CDR3 coding sequence is TGCGCCAGCAGCCGATACGGTTCGGGGGGCGAGTGGAACACTGAAGCTTTCTTT. Its protein product is CASSRYGSGGEWNTEAFF.

V and J are TRBV20-1 and TRBJ2-3; possible D gene TRBD2, 5 bases. There are 11 residues in the CDR3. Germline CDR1 is DFQATT and CDR2 is SNEGSKA (reference sequence). CDR3 amino acids: CSGIETDTQYF. The DNA for the CDR3 is TGCAGCGGGATTGAGACAGATACGCAGTATTTT.

The chain recombines TRBV9 with TRBJ1-1, with D possibly TRBD1 on 5 matching bases. This CDR3 is built from 14 residues. V was pared by 4 bases and J by 5 bases, with 15 bases between. Germline values: CDR1 SGDLS, CDR2 YYNGEE. CDR3 in amino acids: CASSSRREGTEAFF. DNA for the CDR3: TGTGCCAGCAGCTCCCGACGGGAGGGGACTGAAGCTTTCTTT.

The CDR3 loop reads CASRRSGGGHEQYF. The CDR3 DNA reads TGTGCCAGCAGGCGGTCAGGGGGAGGCCACGAGCAGTACTTC. This sequence joins TRBV27 and TRBJ2-7; maybe TRBD1 (7 bases). Trimming removed 6 bases from V and 5 bases from J, with 17 bases in between. The CDR3 spans 14 residues. Per the germline V gene, CDR1 is MNHEY and CDR2 is SMNVEV (reference sequence).

In its sample, this clone was seen a few times. The chain uses TRBV4-1 and TRBJ1-4; 7 nucleotides agree with TRBD1. CDR1 is MGHRA and CDR2 is YSYEKL in the germline V gene. The CDR3 consists of 18 residues. V dropped 0 bases and J dropped 4; count of bases not matched to a gene: 11. CDR3 protein: CASSQDEQGYSDNEKLFF. In DNA, the CDR3 is TGCGCCAGCAGCCAAGATGAACAGGGGTACTCGGATAATGAAAAACTGTTTTTT.

V usage is TRBV20-1 and J usage is TRBJ2-7; 7 nucleotides line up with TRBD1. Germline lookup yields CDR1 DFQATT and CDR2 SNEGSKA (reference sequence). V was clipped by 6 bases and J by 2 bases; unmatched bases: 1. There are 11 residues in the CDR3. The CDR3 coding sequence is TGCAGTGCGAGGGGGCCCTACGAGCAGTACTTC. It codes for CSARGPYEQYF.